The sample holds many counts of the clone carrying this T cell receptor (beta chain). Its antigen is not known. This specimen belongs to a study of T-cell reconstitution after alpha-beta-depleted transplantation in children. Trimming took off 3 bases at V and 4 bases at J, with 13 bases between the two ends. Germline-derived CDR1 and CDR2 are SGHRS and YFSETQ. CDR3 length: 14 amino acids. Library preparation (for TCRbeta) was performed with unique molecular identifiers. One entry per CDR3 protein, called by TCRdb with MiXCR from the PCR reads. This table holds around 670,000 distinct CDR3 sequences, approximately 14% found once. Study results and limitations: Day-60 TCRbeta diversity that was high in some patients was derived from surviving recipient T cells and thymic progenitors. Expanded graft clones, several hundred of them, were reportedly the source of alpha-beta T cells about two months after transplant. From newly produced T cells came most of the T-cell counts and diversity one year after transplant.

This TCR derives from a girl aged 2 to 10 with congenital amegakaryocytic thrombocytopenia, due to receive a stem cell transplant. The chain has TRBV5-1 and TRBJ2-5; weak D call: TRBD2 (6 bases). The sample here was PBMCs, taken before TCRalphabeta/CD19-depleted stem cell transplant. CDR3: CASSSGDFVETQYF. The DNA of the CDR3 is TGCGCCAGCAGCTCCGGGGACTTCGTAGAGACCCAGTACTTC.